The rows below give T cell receptor beta chains drawn from one sample of a study of blood T cells in healthy people across ages. TCRdb reprocessed the 5' RACE reads via MiXCR and lists one record per CDR3 protein. The table includes hundreds of thousands of distinct CDR3 sequences, roughly 32% detected once. The sequenced sample was blood. The receptors shown here come from a woman aged 80 or over in good health. The CDR3 runs from the conserved cysteine through the conserved F or W.

v_gene	j_gene	CDR3aa
TRBV27	TRBJ2-3	CASSGRGDFTDTQYF
TRBV12-3/TRBV12-4	TRBJ2-3	CASSFPSGGADTQYF
TRBV7-2	TRBJ1-2	CANSSTGDYGYTF
TRBV20-1	TRBJ2-1	CSAGLAGGYEQFF
TRBV7-2	TRBJ2-5	CASSILAVRETQYF
TRBV6-4	TRBJ2-3	CASSDSNSGSGTDTQYF
TRBV11-2	TRBJ2-1	CASSSLKRAGANEQFF
TRBV6-5	TRBJ2-7	CASSGHNSYEQYF
TRBV6-2/TRBV6-3	TRBJ2-1	CASRKPASSYNEQFF
TRBV4-1	TRBJ1-4	CASSQKIGQALATNEKLFF